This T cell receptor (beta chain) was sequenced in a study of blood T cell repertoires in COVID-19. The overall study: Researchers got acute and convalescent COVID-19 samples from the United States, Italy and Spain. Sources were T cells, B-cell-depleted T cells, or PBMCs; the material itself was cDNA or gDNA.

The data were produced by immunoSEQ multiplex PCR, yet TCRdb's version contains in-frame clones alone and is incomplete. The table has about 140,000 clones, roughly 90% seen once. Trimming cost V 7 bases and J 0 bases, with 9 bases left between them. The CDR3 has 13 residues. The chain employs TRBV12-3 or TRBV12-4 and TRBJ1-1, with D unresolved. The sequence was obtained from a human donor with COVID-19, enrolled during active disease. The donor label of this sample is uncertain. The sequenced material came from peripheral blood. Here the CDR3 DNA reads TGTGCCAGCAAGAACGGGGTGAACACTGAAGCTTTCTTT. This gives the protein CASKNGVNTEAFF.